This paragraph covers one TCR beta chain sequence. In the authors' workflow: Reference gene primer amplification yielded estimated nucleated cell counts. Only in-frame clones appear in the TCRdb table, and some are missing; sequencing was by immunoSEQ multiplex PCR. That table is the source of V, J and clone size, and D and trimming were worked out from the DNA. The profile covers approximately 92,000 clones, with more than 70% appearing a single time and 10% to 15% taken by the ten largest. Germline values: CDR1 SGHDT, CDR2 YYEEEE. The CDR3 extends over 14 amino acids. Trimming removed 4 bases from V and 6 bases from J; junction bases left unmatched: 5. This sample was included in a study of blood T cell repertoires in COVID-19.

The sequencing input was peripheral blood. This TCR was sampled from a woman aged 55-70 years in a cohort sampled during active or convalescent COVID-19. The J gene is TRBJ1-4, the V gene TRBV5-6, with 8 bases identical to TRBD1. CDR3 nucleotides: TGTGCCAGCAGCCGGACAGGGCCCGATGAAAAACTGTTTTTT. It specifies CASSRTGPDEKLFF.